These 24 T cell receptor beta chains came from one sample sequenced in a study of tumor and adjacent non-tumor tissue in lung cancer. Three rounds of nested PCR, following a modified ARM-PCR protocol, produced the TCRbeta library. TCRdb re-derived calls from the multiplex PCR reads in MiXCR, one entry per CDR3 protein. Of around 82,000 distinct CDR3 sequences listed, approximately 78% were seen once; the top ten hold approximately 55%. This sample's RNA came from whole unsorted tissue. More than 3 cm separated this lung sample from the edge of the tumor. The sequenced material came from distant non-tumor lung tissue. Receptor source: a man between 60 and 75 years old with non-small cell lung cancer.

The count of this clonotype is one. Its ends do not fully match the called genes, so a read error is possible. The chain uses TRBV4-1 and TRBJ2-1; D possibly uses TRBD1 or TRBD2 (5 bases each). The CDR3 is 17 amino acids. Germline assignment: CDR1 MGHRA and CDR2 YSYEKL. The chain's CDR3 is CASCQDRGPMGRGEQFF. For the CDR3, the DNA is TGCGCCAGCTGCCAAGATCGGGGCCCCATGGGACGGGGTGAGCAGTTCTTC.

Points on this clonotype: One end of the junction is discordant with germline, which a read error may explain. This chain connects TRBV11-2 to TRBJ2-7, with D unresolved. This CDR3 region has 14 residues. Germline CDR1 SGHAT, CDR2 FQNNGV. CDR3 loop: CASSLDESPYEQYF. As DNA, the CDR3 is TGTGCCAGCAGCTTAGACGAAAGTCCCTACGAGCAATACTTC.

This clonotype occurred many times. V usage is TRBV24-1 and J usage is TRBJ2-2; 9 bases map to TRBD2. The CDR3 length is 14 residues. Per germline, CDR1 KGHDR and CDR2 SFDVKD. With 9 bases clipped from V and 6 bases from J, the junction kept 7 bases outside the gene matches. Here the CDR3 reads CATGGLAGAGELFF. The CDR3 DNA is TGTGCCACCGGGGGACTAGCCGGGGCCGGGGAGCTGTTTTTT.

In regard to this clonotype: At one end, the junction sequence differs from germline, possibly due to a read error. The rearrangement uses TRBV5-4 and TRBJ2-7, with D possibly matching TRBD2 (6 bases). The germline CDR1 and CDR2 sequences are SGHNT and YYREEE (reference sequence). This CDR3 is 15 amino acids long. CDR3 amino acids: CASSLSLGLVGEQYF. As DNA, the CDR3 is TGTGCCAGCAGCTTGTCCCTGGGACTGGTAGGCGAGCAATACTTC.

This clonotype has a single count. At one end the junction does not follow the germline gene, possibly because of a read error. The rearrangement uses TRBV5-1 and TRBJ2-4; D gene unclear. The CDR3 consists of 14 residues. Germline assignment: CDR1 SGHRS and CDR2 YFSETQ. The CDR3 DNA sequence: TGCGCCAGCGGCATGTCTTGTGTCAAAAACACTCAGTACTTC. It codes for CASGMSCVKNTQYF.

About this clonotype itself: One end of the junction varies from germline; a read error may be responsible. The genes are TRBV11-2 and TRBJ2-6, with TRBD1 matching over 7 bases. The germline V gene has CDR1 SGHAT and CDR2 FQNNGV. This CDR3 spans 19 amino acids. CDR3 loop: CASSLVQKDRPSGANVPTF. In DNA, the CDR3 is TGTGCCAGCAGCCTAGTTCAAAAGGACAGGCCCTCTGGGGCCAACGTCCCGACTTTC.

This clonotype was seen ten or more times. The rearrangement joins TRBV20-1 to TRBJ1-6; perhaps TRBD1 as D (5 bases). Trimming cost V 4 bases and J 6 bases, with 10 bases left between them. Looked up from germline, CDR1 is DFQATT and CDR2 is SNEGSKA (reference sequence). The CDR3 spans 13 residues. Here the CDR3 reads CSATQGVNSPLHF. The CDR3 nucleotides read TGCAGTGCTACGCAGGGTGTTAATTCACCCCTCCACTTT.

With respect to this clonotype: At one end, the junction sequence differs from germline, possibly due to a read error. V gene TRBV20-1 combines with J gene TRBJ2-1; TRBD2 matches 8 bases. CDR3 size: 14 residues. Germline-derived CDR1 and CDR2 are DFQATT and SNEGSKA (reference sequence). The CDR3 DNA follows: TGCAGTCCTAGAGTTCGGGGGGGGCAGGGTGAACAGTTCTTC. The encoded protein is CSPRVRGGQGEQFF.

Notes on this clonotype: A read error may produce the germline difference seen at one junction end. The chain combines TRBV11-3 with TRBJ2-3, with 7 positions matching TRBD2. This CDR3 spans 17 amino acids. Germline-derived CDR1 and CDR2 are SGHNT and YENEEA. CDR3 nucleotides: TGTGCCAACAGCCCCGGCTTGGGAGCGGGAAGAACAGATACGCAGTATTTT. Its protein product is CANSPGLGAGRTDTQYF.

Note on this clonotype: One end of the junction varies from germline; a read error may be responsible. This rearrangement joins TRBV20-1 to TRBJ1-1; D not resolved. The CDR3 extends over 13 amino acids. Germline CDR1 DFQATT, CDR2 SNEGSKA (reference sequence). The CDR3 loop reads CRARSRPRTEALF. CDR3 sequence (DNA): TGCAGAGCTAGATCACGTCCGAGGACTGAAGCTTTGTTT.

The chain couples TRBV6-2 or TRBV6-3 to TRBJ2-1; no firm D call. Germline V gene sequence: CDR1 MNHEY, CDR2 SVGEGT. This CDR3 has 13 residues. Deletions cut 2 bases from V and 6 bases from J, with 8 bases between. As DNA, the CDR3 is TGTGCCAGCAGTTACGCTGAATGCAATGAGCAGTTCTTC. Translated, it gives CASSYAECNEQFF.

As concerns this clonotype: As the CDR3 is not closed by the conserved phenylalanine or tryptophan, this likely results from a read error. This chain uses TRBV4-3 with TRBJ1-2; TRBD1 agrees at 8 bases. Germline V gene lookup returns CDR1 LGHNA and CDR2 YSLEER. The CDR3 is 15 amino acids. V shed 6 bases, J shed 0 bases, and the junction held 6 bases outside the gene matches. The CDR3 DNA reads as TGCGCCAGCAGTCGGGGACAGGAGACTAACTATGGCTACACCTTA. Its translation is CASSRGQETNYGYTL.

This chain joins TRBV5-4 and TRBJ1-1, with 7 bases fitting TRBD1. Germline V CDR1 and CDR2: SGHNT, YYREEE (reference sequence). CDR3 length: 16 residues. Trimming took 4 bases from V and 3 from J; bases not matched to a gene: 12. The CDR3 spells CASSAGRQGGDTEAFF. In DNA, the CDR3 is TGTGCCAGCAGCGCCGGTCGACAGGGAGGCGACACTGAAGCTTTCTTT.

V gene TRBV11-3 combines with J gene TRBJ1-6; 9 bases map to TRBD1. After removal of 4 bases from V and 11 bases from J, the junction contained 12 bases not matched to a gene. The CDR3 extends over 16 amino acids. Germline loops: CDR1 SGHNT, CDR2 YENEEA. CDR3 coding DNA: TGTGCCAGCAGCTCCGGCGGGACAGGGTTACATCCACCCCTCCACTTT. As protein: CASSSGGTGLHPPLHF. Combining the CDR3 with reference TRBV11-3 and TRBJ1-6 gives the whole variable domain EAGVVQSPRYKIIEKKQPVAFWCNPISGHNTLYWYLQNLGQGPELLIRYENEEAVDDSQLPKDRFSAERLKGVDSTLKIQPAELGDSAVYLCASSSGGTGLHPPLHFGNGTRLTVT.

In the case of this clonotype: At one boundary the junction diverges from the germline segment, which might be a read error. This chain joins TRBV6-5 and TRBJ2-5; 10 bases line up with TRBD2. Germline assignment: CDR1 MNHEY and CDR2 SVGAGI. The CDR3 has 15 residues. CDR3 DNA sequence: TGTGCGAGCAGGATGTGGAGCGGGGGGGCAGAGACCCAGTACTTC. The encoded protein is CASRMWSGGAETQYF.

Turning to this clonotype: A much more abundant neighbour one base away suggests this may be a read error. The chain carries TRBV20-1 and TRBJ2-1, with D unclear. The CDR3 has 13 amino acids. Trimming shortened V by 1 base and J by 5 bases, and 9 bases separated the two germline ends. Germline CDR1 DFQATT, CDR2 SNEGSKA (reference sequence). CDR3 bases: TGCAGTGCTAGAGTAGAGAGTAACAATGAGCAGTTCTTC. Translating gives CSARVESNNEQFF.

With respect to this clonotype: Germline is not matched at one junction end, which may reflect a read error. CDR3 DNA sequence: TGTGCCAGCAGCAGGACAAGGGATGGCAATAGCAATCAGCCCCAGCAATTT. It yields the protein CASSRTRDGNSNQPQQF. The rearrangement uses TRBV6-5 and TRBJ1-5, with TRBD1 as a possible D gene (5 bases). There are 17 residues in the CDR3. Germline CDR1 MNHEY, CDR2 SVGAGI.

Note on this clonotype: A much bigger clone sits one base away, suggesting this may be a read error. The CDR3 DNA reads as TGTGTCAGCAGTTATGGGGGATCTTTCTCTGGAAACACCATATATTTT. Protein product: CVSSYGGSFSGNTIYF. This rearrangement joins TRBV6-5 to TRBJ1-3; TRBD1 is a possible D gene (5 bases). CDR1 is MNHEY, CDR2 SVGAGI, per germline. This CDR3 is built from 16 residues.

Comment on this clonotype: One junction end does not reproduce the germline sequence, and a read error may be involved. The chain couples TRBV11-2 to TRBJ2-7; 8 bases line up with TRBD1. Germline CDR1 and CDR2: SGHAT and FQNNGV. The CDR3 totals 17 residues. The CDR3 reads CASSRVGQAFESYEEYF. The CDR3 coding sequence is TGCGCCAGCAGCCGGGTGGGACAGGCCTTCGAATCCTACGAGGAGTACTTC.

As regards this clonotype: The conserved closing phenylalanine or tryptophan is absent in this CDR3, likely reflecting a read error. No DNA is shown, since the ends of the CDR3 on it are uncertain; the CDR3 is the one TCRdb lists. The V call is TRBV20-1, the J call TRBJ1-5. The CDR3 length is 15 residues, termini included. The germline gives CDR1 DFQATT, CDR2 SNEGSKA (reference sequence). CDR3 sequence reads: CSARDQQEGGQPHDL.

As to this clonotype: The junction and the germline gene differ at one end; a read error may be behind it. The V gene is TRBV28, the J gene TRBJ2-7; no firm D call. The germline V gene has CDR1 MDHEN and CDR2 SYDVKM. The CDR3 has 14 amino acids. In DNA form, the CDR3 reads TGTGCCAGCAGACTAACCGGAATCTCCTACGAGCAGCACTTC. Protein sequence: CASRLTGISYEQHF. Combining the CDR3 with reference TRBV28 and TRBJ2-7 gives the whole variable domain DVKVTQSSRYLVKRTGEKVFLECVQDMDHENMFWYRQDPGLGLRLIYFSYDVKMKEKGDIPEGYSVSREKKERFSLILESASTNQTSMYLCASRLTGISYEQHFGPGTRLTVT.

In the case of this clonotype: Lacking the conserved final phenylalanine or tryptophan, this CDR3 likely reflects a read error. This chain uses TRBV6-5 with TRBJ2-5; 8 positions match TRBD2. V was pared by 5 bases and J by 9 bases, with 11 bases of the junction left unmatched. This CDR3 contains 14 residues. Germline assignment: CDR1 MNHEY and CDR2 SVGAGI. The chain's CDR3 is CASSNTGTGGAQYS. The CDR3 bases are TGTGCCAGCAGTAATACCGGGACCGGGGGGGCCCAGTACTCC.

For this clonotype: A junction end diverges from the germline sequence, so it may reflect a read error. CDR3 in amino acids: CAISGHNQPQRF. The CDR3 bases are TGTGCCATCAGTGGACACAATCAGCCCCAGCGTTTT. The rearrangement joins TRBV12-3 or TRBV12-4 to TRBJ1-5, with D possibly matching TRBD1 (5 bases). The CDR3 sequence is 12 residues long.

The genes are TRBV11-3 and TRBJ2-1, with D unclear. CDR3 size: 13 residues. Germline loops: CDR1 SGHNT, CDR2 YENEEA. In DNA form, the CDR3 reads TGTATCAGCAGCTTAGGTCAGACGGTTGAGCAGTTCTTC. Amino acid sequence: CISSLGQTVEQFF.